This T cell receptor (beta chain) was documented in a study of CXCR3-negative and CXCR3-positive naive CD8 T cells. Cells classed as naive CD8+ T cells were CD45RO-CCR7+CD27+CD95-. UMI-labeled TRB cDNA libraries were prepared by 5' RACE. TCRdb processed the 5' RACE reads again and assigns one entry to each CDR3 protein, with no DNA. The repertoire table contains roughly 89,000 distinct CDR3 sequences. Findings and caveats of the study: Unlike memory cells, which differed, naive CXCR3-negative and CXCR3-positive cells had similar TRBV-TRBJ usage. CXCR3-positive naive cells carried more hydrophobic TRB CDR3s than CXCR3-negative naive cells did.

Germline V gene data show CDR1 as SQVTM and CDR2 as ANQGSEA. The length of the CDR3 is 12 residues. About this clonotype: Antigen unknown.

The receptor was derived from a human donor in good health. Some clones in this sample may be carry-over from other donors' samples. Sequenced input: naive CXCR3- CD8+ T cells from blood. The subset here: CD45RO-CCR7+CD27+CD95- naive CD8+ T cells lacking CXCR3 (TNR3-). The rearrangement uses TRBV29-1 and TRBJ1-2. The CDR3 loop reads CSVGEIRDGYTF.